This TCR beta chain was captured in a study of blood T cell repertoires in COVID-19. Study details: COVID-19 samples, acute and convalescent, were from the United States, Italy and Spain. PBMCs, B-cell-depleted T cells, or T cells were the source of the cDNA or gDNA that made up the material.

The V end was cut by 6 bases, the J end by 2 bases, with 10 bases between. The CDR3 contains 14 residues. CDR1 is SGHDN, CDR2 FVKESK, per germline. In the source study's methods: By means of reference gene primer amplification, nucleated cell counts were estimated. TCRdb's copy holds only in-frame clones and misses some; the assay was immunoSEQ multiplex PCR. V and J calls and clone size are as listed in that table; D and trimming were resolved from the DNA. The table records around 320,000 clones, 87% of them present only once. Sequences were obtained from peripheral blood. The TCR sequence derives from a man aged 18 to 30 with active or convalescent COVID-19. The chain is built from TRBV14 and TRBJ2-2; TRBD1 is a possible D gene (5 bases). CDR3 DNA: TGTGCCAGCAGATTGCAGGGTAACACCGGGGAGCTGTTTTTT. This sequence encodes CASRLQGNTGELFF.